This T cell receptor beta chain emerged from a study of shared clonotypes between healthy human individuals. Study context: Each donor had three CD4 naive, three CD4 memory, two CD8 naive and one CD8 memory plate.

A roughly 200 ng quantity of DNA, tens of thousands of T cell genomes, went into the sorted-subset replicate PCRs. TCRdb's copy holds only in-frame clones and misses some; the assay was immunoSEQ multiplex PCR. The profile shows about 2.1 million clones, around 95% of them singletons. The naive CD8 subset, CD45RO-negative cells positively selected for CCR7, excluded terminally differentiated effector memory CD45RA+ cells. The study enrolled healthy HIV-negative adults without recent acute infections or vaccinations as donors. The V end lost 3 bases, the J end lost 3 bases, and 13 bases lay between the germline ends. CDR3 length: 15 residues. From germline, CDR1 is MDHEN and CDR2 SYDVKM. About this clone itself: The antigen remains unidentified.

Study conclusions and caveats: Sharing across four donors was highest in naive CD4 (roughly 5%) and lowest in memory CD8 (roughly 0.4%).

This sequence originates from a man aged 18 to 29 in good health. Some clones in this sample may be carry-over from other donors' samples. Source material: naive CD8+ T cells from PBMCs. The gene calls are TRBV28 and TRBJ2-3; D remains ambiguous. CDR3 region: CASSFGRAGTDTQYF. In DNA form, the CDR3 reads TGTGCCAGCAGTTTTGGACGGGCAGGAACAGATACGCAGTATTTT.